Below, one T cell receptor beta chain is given with its context. A read error may account for a junction end that differs from germline. The CDR3 is 14 residues long. Germline CDR1 SGHNT, CDR2 YYREEE (reference sequence). This record belongs to a study of blood T cell repertoires in COVID-19. Study context: Samples representing acute and convalescent COVID-19 were sourced from the United States, Italy and Spain.

Produced via immunoSEQ multiplex PCR; TCRdb's table is partial and in-frame only. The sample lists some 170,000 clones, almost 80% occurring once. Enrolled through a virtual design, the participants were between about 18 and 100 years of age and came from about two dozen US areas. The sample consisted of PBMCs or T cells enriched from blood (not recorded which). The chain links TRBV5-4 to TRBJ1-1; perhaps TRBD1 as D (5 bases). This sequence originates from a woman aged 45-65 years who had recovered from COVID-19. This CDR3 reads CASTLGQGNTEAFF. The CDR3 DNA reads TGTGCCAGCACCTTGGGCCAGGGAAACACTGAAGCTTTCTTT.